Below are 21 T cell receptor beta chains sequenced from a single sample in a study of cytomegalovirus exposure and HLA in healthy donors. With 60 Vbeta and 13 Jbeta primers, the PCR was carried out. Only in-frame clones appear in the TCRdb table, and some are missing; sequencing was by immunoSEQ multiplex PCR. Found here are about 110,000 clones, about 70% of them singletons; the top ten hold around 5%. The sequenced sample was PBMCs. The receptors derive from a man younger than 45 in good health and CMV-seropositive.

In DNA, the CDR3 is TGTGCCAGCAGCACCGGGGTCGTCTACAATGAGCAGTTCTTC. Translated: CASSTGVVYNEQFF. The chain combines TRBV7-2 with TRBJ2-1; perhaps TRBD2 as D (5 bases). Germline CDR1 is SGHTA and CDR2 is FQGNSA. The CDR3 runs to 14 residues. Trimming removed 5 bases from V and 3 bases from J, with 11 bases in between.

In nucleotides, the CDR3 is TGTGCCAGCAGCAGAGCGGGGGGGCTCACAAATGAGCAGTTCTTC. It codes for CASSRAGGLTNEQFF. This chain joins TRBV5-6 and TRBJ2-1; 10 bases match TRBD2. The CDR3 is 15 amino acids. CDR1 is SGHDT and CDR2 is YYEEEE in the germline V gene. After removal of 4 bases from V and 7 bases from J, the junction contained 8 bases not matched to a gene. Supplemented by reference TRBV5-6 and TRBJ2-1, the full variable domain reads DAGVTQSPTHLIKTRGQQVTLRCSPKSGHDTVSWYQQALGQGPQFIFQYYEEEERQRGNFPDRFSGHQFPNYSSELNVNALLLGDSALYLCASSRAGGLTNEQFFGPGTRLTVL.

The CDR3 is CASSIRRGGDYTF. The CDR3 DNA sequence: TGTGCCAGTAGTATTAGAAGAGGGGGGGACTACACCTTC. The V and J genes are TRBV19 and TRBJ1-2, with D tentatively TRBD1 (6 bases). The CDR3 has 13 amino acids. Per the germline V gene, CDR1 is LNHDA and CDR2 is SQIVND (reference sequence). Trimming took off 3 bases at V and 10 bases at J, with 15 bases between the two ends.

The J gene is TRBJ1-1, the V gene TRBV23-1; TRBD1 aligns across 9 bases. TRBV23-1 is recorded as an ORF, its role being uncertain. CDR3 size: 15 residues. Losses at the gene ends were 0 bases for V and 5 bases for J; bases not matched to a gene: 4. The CDR3 loop is CASSQSQGAGTEAFF. The CDR3 nucleotides are TGCGCCAGCAGTCAATCACAGGGGGCCGGAACTGAAGCTTTCTTT.

This chain uses TRBV19 with TRBJ1-2; 8 bases agree with TRBD1. The length of the CDR3 is 15 residues. The germline gives CDR1 LNHDA, CDR2 SQIVND (reference sequence). The ends lost 0 bases at V and 8 bases at J; junction bases unmatched: 8. The CDR3 is CASSIDRTGLDGYTF. The CDR3 DNA reads as TGTGCCAGTAGTATAGATAGGACAGGGCTTGACGGCTACACCTTC.

The rearrangement joins TRBV21-1 to TRBJ2-1; TRBD2, the table's D call, lacks a check against the DNA. TRBV21-1 is tagged as a pseudogene. The CDR3 spans 20 residues. The CDR3 spells CASSSRLGSGGPGSYNEQFF. The CDR3 coding sequence is TGTGCCAGCAGCTCCCGACTGGGGTCGGGGGGGCCCGGCTCCTACAATGAGCAGTTCTTC.

This sequence joins TRBV9 and TRBJ1-2; possibly TRBD1 for D (5 bases). The V end lost 0 bases, the J end lost 7 bases, and 13 bases lay between the germline ends. The CDR3 spans 14 residues. Germline V gene lookup returns CDR1 SGDLS and CDR2 YYNGEE. CDR3: CASSVVPGRGGYTF. The CDR3, as DNA: TGTGCCAGCAGCGTAGTCCCAGGGCGAGGTGGCTACACCTTC.

The chain carries TRBV2 and TRBJ1-6; the match to TRBD1 covers 8 bases. V lost 3 bases to trimming and J lost 6 bases; unmatched junction nucleotides: 4. This CDR3 is built from 15 residues. The germline V gene has CDR1 SNHLY and CDR2 FYNNEI. The CDR3 bases are TGTGCCAGCAGTGAGGGACAGGAGGGTAATTCACCCCTCCACTTT. Its protein product is CASSEGQEGNSPLHF.

This rearrangement joins TRBV7-2 to TRBJ2-7; D is ambiguous. Germline-derived CDR1 and CDR2 are SGHTA and FQGNSA. The CDR3 extends over 15 amino acids. V lost 5 bases and J lost 0, with 14 bases in between. Here the CDR3 DNA reads TGTGCCAGCAGCCCGCGGTGGTCGAGCTCCTACGAGCAGTACTTC. Translating it yields CASSPRWSSSYEQYF.

The chain combines TRBV5-1 with TRBJ2-7; D not resolved. From germline, CDR1 is SGHRS and CDR2 YFSETQ. CDR3 length: 15 residues. V gave up 1 base and J gave up 3 bases, with 14 bases separating them. The CDR3 DNA follows: TGCGCCAGCAGCTTGTCACCAGGCGAAATCTACGAGCAGTACTTC. It codes for CASSLSPGEIYEQYF.

CDR3 loop: CASSLGLGELFF. Written as DNA, the CDR3 is TGTGCCAGCAGCTTAGGACTGGGTGAGCTGTTTTTT. The chain recombines TRBV7-9 with TRBJ2-2; D uncertain. V dropped 1 base and J dropped 11 bases, with 8 bases sitting between them. This CDR3 has 12 amino acids. Germline V gene sequence: CDR1 SEHNR, CDR2 FQNEAQ (reference sequence).

The V call is TRBV18, the J call TRBJ2-3, with 7 positions matching TRBD2. The germline gives CDR1 KGHSH, CDR2 LQKENI. Unmatched junction bases numbered 7, after V lost 0 bases and J lost 7 bases. The length of the CDR3 is 15 residues. CDR3 sequence (DNA): TGTGCCAGCTCACCACCGGGGGGGAGATTCTATACGCAGTATTTT. Translation gives CASSPPGGRFYTQYF. The full variable domain, with the rest looked up from reference TRBV18 and TRBJ2-3, is NAGVMQNPRHLVRRRGQEARLRCSPMKGHSHVYWYRQLPEEGLKFMVYLQKENIIDESGMPKERFSAEFPKEGPSILRIQQVVRGDSAAYFCASSPPGGRFYTQYFGPGTRLTVL.

CDR3 sequence: CASSVGASGGASDTQYF. CDR3 in DNA: TGTGCCAGCAGCGTTGGGGCTAGCGGGGGGGCCTCGGATACGCAGTATTTT. The rearrangement joins TRBV9 to TRBJ2-3, with 12 bases matching TRBD2. Looked up from germline, CDR1 is SGDLS and CDR2 is YYNGEE. CDR3 size: 17 residues. J was trimmed by 6 bases and V by 2 bases; bases with no gene match: 10. Full variable domain (rest looked up from reference TRBV9 and TRBJ2-3): DSGVTQTPKHLITATGQRVTLRCSPRSGDLSVYWYQQSLDQGLQFLIQYYNGEERAKGNILERFSAQQFPDLHSELNLSSLELGDSALYFCASSVGASGGASDTQYFGPGTRLTVL.

This clone was detected a few times. The chain recombines TRBV5-1 with TRBJ2-7, with TRBD1 matching 8 bases. Germline V gives CDR1 SGHRS, CDR2 YFSETQ. The CDR3 spans 13 residues. With V trimmed by 4 bases and J by 2 bases, 2 bases remained unmatched. The CDR3 DNA reads as TGCGCCAGCAGCGCAGGGGGCACCTACGAGCAGTACTTC. It is translated as CASSAGGTYEQYF.

The rearrangement joins TRBV5-5 to TRBJ2-3; D is perhaps TRBD2 (6 bases). V was trimmed by 7 bases and J by 2 bases, leaving 14 bases between them. The V gene's germline CDR1 is SGHKS and CDR2 YYEKEE (reference sequence). CDR3 length equals 14 residues. The CDR3 DNA reads TGTGCCAGCGCCCGGGACTTTTTCACAGATACGCAGTATTTT. It translates to CASARDFFTDTQYF.

This clone has more than one count but fewer than ten. V and J are TRBV4-1 and TRBJ2-1; a weak D match, TRBD1 (5 bases). The CDR3 is 19 residues long. Germline lookup yields CDR1 MGHRA and CDR2 YSYEKL. The V end lost 0 bases, the J end lost 1 base, and 19 bases lay between the germline ends. In DNA form, the CDR3 reads TGCGCCAGCAGCCAAGAAAGGCTGCAGGGTTTTGGTTCCTACAATGAGCAGTTCTTC. This translates into CASSQERLQGFGSYNEQFF.

This clone was detected once. V and J are TRBV9 and TRBJ2-1; D perhaps matches TRBD2 (5 bases). CDR3 size: 13 residues. V was pared by 0 bases and J by 9 bases, with 10 bases between. Germline values: CDR1 SGDLS, CDR2 YYNGEE. The CDR3 DNA is TGTGCCAGCAGCGTAGCCTCCGAGGGTGAGCAGTTCTTC. Its protein is CASSVASEGEQFF.

This clone has just a few counts. The V and J genes are TRBV5-1 and TRBJ1-3, with D hard to call. The V end lost 4 bases, the J end lost 1 base, and 15 bases lay between the germline ends. Germline CDR1 reads SGHRS; CDR2 reads YFSETQ. The length of the CDR3 is 16 residues. The CDR3 reads CASSDTPSSSGNTIYF. Here the CDR3 DNA reads TGCGCCAGCAGCGACACGCCCTCGAGTTCTGGAAACACCATATATTTT.

The rearrangement links TRBV28 to TRBJ1-2; 7 nucleotides align to TRBD1. With V trimmed by 5 bases and J by 2 bases, 5 bases remained unmatched. The CDR3 runs 14 residues. Germline V lookup: CDR1 MDHEN, CDR2 SYDVKM. The CDR3 DNA is TGTGCCAGCAGTAGCTTCAGGGGGAACTATGGCTACACCTTC. Translated, it gives CASSSFRGNYGYTF.

The V and J genes are TRBV10-1 and TRBJ1-1, with D tentatively TRBD1 (5 bases). Germline CDR1 is WNHNN and CDR2 is SYGVQD (reference sequence). The V end lost 3 bases, the J end lost 5 bases, and 10 bases lay between the germline ends. This CDR3 contains 13 residues. Here the CDR3 DNA reads TGCGCCAGCAGTGACCGGGGGAGTACTGAAGCTTTCTTT. Its protein is CASSDRGSTEAFF.

V usage is TRBV2 and J usage is TRBJ1-2; 8 bases are a match to TRBD1. With 6 bases clipped from V and 3 bases from J, the junction kept 6 bases outside the gene matches. CDR1 and CDR2 from the germline V gene are SNHLY and FYNNEI. This CDR3 spans 14 amino acids. CDR3: CASRPGGSDYGYTF. CDR3 nucleotides: TGTGCCAGCAGGCCAGGGGGCAGCGACTATGGCTACACCTTC.